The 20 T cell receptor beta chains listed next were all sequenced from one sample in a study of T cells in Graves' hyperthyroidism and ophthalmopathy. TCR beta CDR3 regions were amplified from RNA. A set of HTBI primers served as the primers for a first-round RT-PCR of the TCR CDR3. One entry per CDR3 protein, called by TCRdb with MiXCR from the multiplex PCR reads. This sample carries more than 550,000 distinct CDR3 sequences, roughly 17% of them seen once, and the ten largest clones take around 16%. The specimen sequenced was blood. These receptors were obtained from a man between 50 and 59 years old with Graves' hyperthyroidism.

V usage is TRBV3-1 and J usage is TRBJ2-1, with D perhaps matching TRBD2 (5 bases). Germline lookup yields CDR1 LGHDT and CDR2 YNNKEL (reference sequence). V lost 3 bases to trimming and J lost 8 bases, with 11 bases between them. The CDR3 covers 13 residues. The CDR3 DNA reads TGTGCCAGCAGCCACGATGGGAGCCATGAGCAGTTCTTC. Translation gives CASSHDGSHEQFF.

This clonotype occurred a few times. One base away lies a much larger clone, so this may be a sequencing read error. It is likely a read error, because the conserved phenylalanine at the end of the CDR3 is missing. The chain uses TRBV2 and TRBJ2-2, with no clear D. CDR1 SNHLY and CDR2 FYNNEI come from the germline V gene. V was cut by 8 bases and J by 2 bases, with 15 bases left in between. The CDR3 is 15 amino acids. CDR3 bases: TGTGCCAGCCTGCTGGGCAGACAAAACACCGGGGAGCTGTTTTCT. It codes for CASLLGRQNTGELFS.

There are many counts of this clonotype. The CDR3 DNA follows: TGTGCCAGCAGCTTAGGAAGGCTAGCGGGAGGCCCCCTCTACGAGCAGTACTTC. As protein: CASSLGRLAGGPLYEQYF. The rearrangement joins TRBV7-8 to TRBJ2-7, with 11 positions matching TRBD2. CDR1 SGHVS and CDR2 FQNEAQ come from the germline V gene. V was clipped by 1 base and J by 3 bases; unmatched bases: 11. This CDR3 is built from 18 residues.

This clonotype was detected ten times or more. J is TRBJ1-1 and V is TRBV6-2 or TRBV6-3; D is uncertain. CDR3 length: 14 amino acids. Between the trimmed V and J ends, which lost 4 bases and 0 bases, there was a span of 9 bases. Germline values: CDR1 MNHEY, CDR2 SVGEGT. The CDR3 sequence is CASSSIDLNTEAFF. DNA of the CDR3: TGTGCCAGCAGTTCCATAGATCTGAACACTGAAGCTTTCTTT.

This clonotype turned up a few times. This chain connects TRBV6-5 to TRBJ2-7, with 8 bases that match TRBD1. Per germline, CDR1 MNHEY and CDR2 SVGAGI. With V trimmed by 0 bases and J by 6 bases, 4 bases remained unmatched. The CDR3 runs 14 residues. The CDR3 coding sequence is TGTGCCAGCAGTTACTCGAGGACAGGGTTCGAGCAGTACTTC. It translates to CASSYSRTGFEQYF.

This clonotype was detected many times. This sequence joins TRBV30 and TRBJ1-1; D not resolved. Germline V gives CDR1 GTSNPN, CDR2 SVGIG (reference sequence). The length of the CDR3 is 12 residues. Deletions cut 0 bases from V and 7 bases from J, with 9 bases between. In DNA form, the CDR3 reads TGTGCCTGGAGTGTCAACCGGGGTGAAGCTTTCTTT. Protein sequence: CAWSVNRGEAFF.

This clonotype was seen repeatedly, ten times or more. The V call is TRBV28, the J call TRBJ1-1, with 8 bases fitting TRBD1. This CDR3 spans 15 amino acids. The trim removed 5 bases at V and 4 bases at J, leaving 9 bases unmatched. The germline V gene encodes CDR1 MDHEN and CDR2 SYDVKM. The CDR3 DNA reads TGTGCCAGCAGTCCCCGCAGGACAGGGCGCACTGAAGCTTTCTTT. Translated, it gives CASSPRRTGRTEAFF.

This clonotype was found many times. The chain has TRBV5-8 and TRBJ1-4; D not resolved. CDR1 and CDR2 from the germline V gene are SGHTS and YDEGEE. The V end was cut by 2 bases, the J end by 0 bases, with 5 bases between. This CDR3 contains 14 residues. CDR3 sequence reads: CASSLEPTNEKLFF. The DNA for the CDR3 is TGTGCCAGCAGCTTAGAACCAACTAATGAAAAACTGTTTTTT.

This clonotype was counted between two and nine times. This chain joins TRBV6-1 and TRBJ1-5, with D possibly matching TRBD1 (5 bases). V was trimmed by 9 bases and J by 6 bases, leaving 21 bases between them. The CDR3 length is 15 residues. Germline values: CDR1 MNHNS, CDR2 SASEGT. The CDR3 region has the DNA TGTGCCAGTGGGGAACAGGAAAAAAGGGGTCAGCCCCAGCATTTT. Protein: CASGEQEKRGQPQHF.

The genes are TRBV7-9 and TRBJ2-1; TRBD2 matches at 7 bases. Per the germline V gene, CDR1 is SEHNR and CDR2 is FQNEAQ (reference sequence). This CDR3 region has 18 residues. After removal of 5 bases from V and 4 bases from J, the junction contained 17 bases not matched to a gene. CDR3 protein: CASSIRGVTGTRYNEQFF. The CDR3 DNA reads TGTGCCAGCAGCATTCGGGGGGTAACCGGGACTCGGTACAATGAGCAGTTCTTC.

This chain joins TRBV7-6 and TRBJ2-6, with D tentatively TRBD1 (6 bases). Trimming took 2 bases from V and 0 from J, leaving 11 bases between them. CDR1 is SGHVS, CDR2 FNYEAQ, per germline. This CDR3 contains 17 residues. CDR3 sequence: CASSLSGAFSGANVLTF. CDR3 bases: TGTGCCAGCAGCTTATCAGGGGCCTTCTCTGGGGCCAACGTCCTGACTTTC.

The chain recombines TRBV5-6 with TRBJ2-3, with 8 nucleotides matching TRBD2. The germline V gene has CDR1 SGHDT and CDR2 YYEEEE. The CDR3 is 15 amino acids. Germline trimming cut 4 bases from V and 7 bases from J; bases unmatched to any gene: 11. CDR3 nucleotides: TGTGCCAGCAGCAGAACTAGCGGAGTAAGAAATACGCAGTATTTT. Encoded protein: CASSRTSGVRNTQYF. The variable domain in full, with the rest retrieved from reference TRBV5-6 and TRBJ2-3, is DAGVTQSPTHLIKTRGQQVTLRCSPKSGHDTVSWYQQALGQGPQFIFQYYEEEERQRGNFPDRFSGHQFPNYSSELNVNALLLGDSALYLCASSRTSGVRNTQYFGPGTRLTVL.

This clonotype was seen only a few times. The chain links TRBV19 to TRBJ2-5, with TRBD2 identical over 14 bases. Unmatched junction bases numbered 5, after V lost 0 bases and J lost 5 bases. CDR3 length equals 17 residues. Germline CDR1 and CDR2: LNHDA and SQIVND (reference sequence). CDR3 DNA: TGTGCCAGTAGTATAGAAGGGACTAGCGGGAGCCACGAGACCCAGTACTTC. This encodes CASSIEGTSGSHETQYF. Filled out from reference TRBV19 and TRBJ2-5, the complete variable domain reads DGGITQSPKYLFRKEGQNVTLSCEQNLNHDAMYWYRQDPGQGLRLIYYSQIVNDFQKGDIAEGYSVSREKKESFPLTVTSAQKNPTAFYLCASSIEGTSGSHETQYFGPGTRLLVL.

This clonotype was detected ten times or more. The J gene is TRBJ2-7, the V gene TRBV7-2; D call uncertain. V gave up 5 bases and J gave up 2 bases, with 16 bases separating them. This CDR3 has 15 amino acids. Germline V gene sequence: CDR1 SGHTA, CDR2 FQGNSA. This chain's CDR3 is CASSGRNGRTYEQYF. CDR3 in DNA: TGTGCCAGCAGCGGGCGTAACGGTAGGACCTACGAGCAGTACTTC.

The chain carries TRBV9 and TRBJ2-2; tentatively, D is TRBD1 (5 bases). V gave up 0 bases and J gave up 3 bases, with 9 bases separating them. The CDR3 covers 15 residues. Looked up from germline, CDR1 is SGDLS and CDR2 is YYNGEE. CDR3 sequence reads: CASSVADSHTGELFF. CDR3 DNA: TGTGCCAGCAGCGTAGCCGACAGCCACACCGGGGAGCTGTTTTTT.

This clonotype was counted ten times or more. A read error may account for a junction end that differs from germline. The chain's CDR3 is CSARGTASSNTGELFF. The CDR3 coding sequence is TGCAGTGCCAGAGGAACAGCGTCTTCCAACACCGGGGAGCTGTTTTTT. V usage is TRBV20-1 and J usage is TRBJ2-2; D gene unclear. This CDR3 is built from 16 residues. CDR1 DFQATT and CDR2 SNEGSKA come from the germline V gene (reference sequence).

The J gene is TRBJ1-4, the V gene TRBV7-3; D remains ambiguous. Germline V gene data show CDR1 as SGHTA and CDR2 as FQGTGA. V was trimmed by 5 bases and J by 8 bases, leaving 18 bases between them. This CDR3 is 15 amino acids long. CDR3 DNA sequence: TGTGCCAGCAGCCCCCCCGGGGTGAAAGGGGAAAAACTGTTTTTT. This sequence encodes CASSPPGVKGEKLFF.

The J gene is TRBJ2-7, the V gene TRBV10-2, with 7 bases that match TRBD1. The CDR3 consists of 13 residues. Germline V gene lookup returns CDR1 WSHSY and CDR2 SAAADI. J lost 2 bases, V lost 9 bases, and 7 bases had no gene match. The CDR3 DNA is TGCGCCAGTCAAGGGGGCATTACCTACGAGCAGTACTTC. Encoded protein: CASQGGITYEQYF.

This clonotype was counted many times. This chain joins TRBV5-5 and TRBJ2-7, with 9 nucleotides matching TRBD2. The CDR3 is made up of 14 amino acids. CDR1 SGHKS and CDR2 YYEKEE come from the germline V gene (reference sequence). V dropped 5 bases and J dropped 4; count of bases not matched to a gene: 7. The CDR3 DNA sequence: TGTGCCAGCAGTTCCGGGACTAGCAGGTACGAGCAGTACTTC. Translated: CASSSGTSRYEQYF.

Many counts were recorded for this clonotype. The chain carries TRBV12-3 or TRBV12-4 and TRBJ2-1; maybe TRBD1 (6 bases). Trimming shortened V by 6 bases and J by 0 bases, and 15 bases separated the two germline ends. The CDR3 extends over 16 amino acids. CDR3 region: CASRIGQMSSYNEQFF. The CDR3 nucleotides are TGTGCCAGCAGGATCGGACAGATGAGCTCCTACAATGAGCAGTTCTTC.